This record covers a single TCR beta chain. CDR3 length: 12 residues. Trimming removed 4 bases from V and 5 bases from J, with 8 bases in between. Germline V gene lookup returns CDR1 LGHDT and CDR2 YNNKEL (reference sequence). Methods used by the authors: It was from reference gene primer amplification that nucleated cell counts were estimated. Produced via immunoSEQ multiplex PCR; TCRdb's table is partial and in-frame only. V, J and clone size reflect that table, while D and trimming were determined from the DNA. The top ten hold 16% of the sample, which has roughly 57,000 clones, 90% seen once. This sample is drawn from a study of blood T cell repertoires in COVID-19. For the study at large: Whether acute or convalescent, the COVID-19 samples came from the United States, Italy and Spain. T cells, B-cell-depleted T cells, or PBMCs supplied cDNA or gDNA.

The gene calls are TRBV3-1 (or the pseudogene TRBV3-2) and TRBJ2-5; D is ambiguous. Sequencing was performed on peripheral blood. The receptor was isolated from a man at least 80 years old with acute or convalescent COVID-19. CDR3 DNA sequence: TGTGCCAGCAGCCCCGGTATGGAGACCCAGTACTTC. Protein: CASSPGMETQYF.